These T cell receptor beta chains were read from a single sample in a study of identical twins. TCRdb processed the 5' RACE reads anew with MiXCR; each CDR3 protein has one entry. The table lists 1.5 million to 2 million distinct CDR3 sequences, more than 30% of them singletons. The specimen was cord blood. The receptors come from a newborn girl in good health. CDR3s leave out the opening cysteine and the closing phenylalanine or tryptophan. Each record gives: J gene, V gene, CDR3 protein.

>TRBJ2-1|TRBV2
ASRTGTTSPEQF
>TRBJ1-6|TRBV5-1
ASSLQLASYNSPLH
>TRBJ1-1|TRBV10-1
ASSESGQGITEAF
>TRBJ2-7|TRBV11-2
ASSSGTGIWGEQY
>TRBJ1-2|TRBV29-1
SVEDAGYGYT
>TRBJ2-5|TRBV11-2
ASSLGLLSLEGETQY
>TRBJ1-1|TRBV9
ASSVNGGTEAF
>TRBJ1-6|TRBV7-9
ASSPGQGNDSPLH
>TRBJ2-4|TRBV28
ASRTAKNIQY
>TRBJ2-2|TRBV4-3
ASSQRPAGLNTGELF
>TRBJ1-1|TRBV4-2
ASSQDQIQKAF
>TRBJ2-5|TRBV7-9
ASSLLAGGTFQTQY
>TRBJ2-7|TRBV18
ASSLTVGGSYEQY